This T cell receptor beta chain was sequenced for a study of blood T cell repertoires in COVID-19. Study at large: Samples came from the United States, Italy and Spain, spanning acute and convalescent COVID-19. From T cells, B-cell-depleted T cells, or PBMCs came the material, which was cDNA or gDNA.

Original analysis: Counts of nucleated cells, estimated from reference gene primer amplification, were obtained. Produced via immunoSEQ multiplex PCR; TCRdb's table is partial and in-frame only. Clone size and V and J calls were adopted from that table, with D and trimming inferred from the DNA. This table holds over 85,000 clones, 60% to 80% found once. V dropped 3 bases and J dropped 1 base, with 17 bases sitting between them. Germline V gives CDR1 SGHDT, CDR2 YYEEEE. The CDR3 consists of 18 residues. The chain combines TRBV5-6 with TRBJ1-6, with TRBD1 as a possible D gene (5 bases). The sequence derives from a man in his 60s with active or convalescent COVID-19. What was sequenced was peripheral blood. This CDR3 is CASSSLTALGSYNSPLHF. CDR3 nucleotides: TGTGCCAGCAGCTCCCTGACAGCCCTCGGTTCCTATAATTCACCCCTCCACTTT.